This TCR beta chain was recovered during a study of CD8+CD57+ T cells in acquired aplastic anemia. Study-wide findings and caveats: CD8+ Simpson's diversity did not differ significantly between patients and controls. Patients and controls turned out to have roughly 29 CD8+ CDR3 sequences in common.

As to this clonotype: Its antigen is unknown.

TCR beta VDJ and CDR3 profiles were obtained from a genomic DNA template. TCRdb redid the calling of the reads with MiXCR, one entry per CDR3 protein. The data show a few hundred thousand distinct CDR3 sequences, with around 30% seen just once and 0.82% held by the top ten. Patients chosen for sequencing had shown CD8+CD57+ cell expansion by flow cytometry. The specimen was sorted CD4+, CD8+, or CD8+CD57+ T cells (not recorded which) from PBMCs. The clonotype comes from a human donor with aplastic anemia.

The CDR3 spells CASSQSDRGRVNSPLHF. Here the CDR3 DNA reads TGTGCCAGCAGCCAAAGTGACAGGGGAAGAGTTAATTCACCCCTCCACTTT. The chain employs TRBV3-1 and TRBJ1-6; 8 bases are a match to TRBD1. Trimming at V came to 2 bases and at J to 6 bases, leaving 9 bases not matched to a gene. CDR3 size: 17 residues. The germline CDR1 and CDR2 sequences are LGHDT and YNNKEL (reference sequence). The full variable domain, its missing parts supplied by reference TRBV3-1 and TRBJ1-6, is DTAVSQTPKYLVTQMGNDKSIKCEQNLGHDTMYWYKQDSKKFLKIMFSYNNKELIINETVPNRFSPKSPDKAHLNLHINSLELGDSAVYFCASSQSDRGRVNSPLHFGNGTRLTVT.